The clone carrying this T cell receptor (beta chain) turned up a few times. Its specificity is unknown. V gave up 3 bases and J gave up 2 bases, with 6 bases separating them. Germline V gene data show CDR1 as LGHDT and CDR2 as YNNKEL (reference sequence). CDR3 size: 13 residues. The data derive from a study of T-cell memory formation after mild COVID-19. In the study overall: Largely donor-specific sequence clusters came from a couple of donors. Study results and limitations: A subset of responding clones appeared in pre-infection memory, suggesting cross-reactive memory joined.

The authors produced TCR alpha and TCR beta cDNA libraries with sample barcodes and UMIs by 5'RACE using constant-segment primers. MiXCR was run by TCRdb on the 5' RACE reads, yielding one entry per CDR3 protein. This sample carries about 600,000 distinct CDR3 sequences, about 22% of them seen once, and the ten largest clones take under 8.5%. The chain is built from TRBV3-1 and TRBJ2-3; no clear D. The sample comprised PBMCs or a T cell subset sorted from them (not recorded which). The sequence was obtained from an adult woman who had mild COVID-19 (a few samples of this study predate the infection). Cell type and time point are not known. CDR3 amino acids: CASSHPITDTQYF. The CDR3 DNA follows: TGTGCCAGCAGCCATCCGATCACAGATACGCAGTATTTT.